One T cell receptor beta chain is described in this entry. The data were produced by immunoSEQ multiplex PCR, yet TCRdb's version contains in-frame clones alone and is incomplete. The sample consists of roughly 300,000 clones, about 90% of them appearing once. The sample is drawn from a study of blood T cell repertoires in COVID-19. V was trimmed by 3 bases and J by 2 bases, leaving 10 bases between them. This CDR3 comprises 14 residues. The germline V gene has CDR1 SGHKS and CDR2 YYEKEE (reference sequence). The chain has TRBV5-5 and TRBJ2-3; D might be TRBD2 (6 bases). The sequence came from a woman between 45 and 60 years old who had recovered from COVID-19. Sequencing used peripheral blood. The CDR3 nucleotides are TGTGCCAGCAGCTGGGACTCCGACACAGATACGCAGTATTTT. This translates into CASSWDSDTDTQYF.